The present TCR beta chain was sequenced within a study of cytomegalovirus exposure and HLA in healthy donors. As for the study in general: Prior work identified 117 million unique TCR beta sequences in some 200 million T cells. Notes on the study in general: A few chains tied to CMV proved CMV antigen-specific in vitro. Common viral pathogens seemed to be connected with several of the most significant clusters, according to a later analysis. Reported results showed that the classifier diagnosed cytomegalovirus status with high specificity and sensitivity.

The ends lost 0 bases at V and 3 bases at J; junction bases unmatched: 2. Germline CDR1 and CDR2: SGHRS and YFSETQ. The CDR3 consists of 15 residues. About this clone: What it binds is not known.

A multiplex PCR was run with 60 Vbeta primers and 13 Jbeta primers. Only in-frame clones appear in the TCRdb table, and some are missing; sequencing was by immunoSEQ multiplex PCR. This repertoire shows 250,000 or so clones, about 85% found once; its top ten account for roughly 1.3%. The chain couples TRBV5-1 to TRBJ1-4; 7 bases align to TRBD1. What was sequenced was PBMCs. The sequence was obtained from a human donor in good health. The CDR3 DNA follows: TGCGCCAGCAGCTTGGTGGGGACAGCTAATGAAAAACTGTTTTTT. It is translated as CASSLVGTANEKLFF. The whole variable domain, filled in from reference TRBV5-1 and TRBJ1-4, reads KAGVTQTPRYLIKTRGQQVTLSCSPISGHRSVSWYQQTPGQGLQFLFEYFSETQRNKGNFPGRFSGRQFSNSRSEMNVSTLELGDSALYLCASSLVGTANEKLFFGSGTQLSVL.